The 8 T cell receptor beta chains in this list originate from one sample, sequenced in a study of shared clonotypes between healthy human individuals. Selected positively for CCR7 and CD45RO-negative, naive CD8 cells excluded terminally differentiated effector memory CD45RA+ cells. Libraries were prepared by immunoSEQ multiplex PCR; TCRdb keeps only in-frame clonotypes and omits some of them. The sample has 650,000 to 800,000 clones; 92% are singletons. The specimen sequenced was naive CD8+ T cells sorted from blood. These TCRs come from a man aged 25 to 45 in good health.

The CDR3 region is CASSFITEQETQYF. CDR3 coding DNA: TGTGCCAGCAGCTTTATAACAGAGCAAGAGACCCAGTACTTC. The V gene is TRBV5-4, the J gene TRBJ2-5; D remains ambiguous. The V gene's germline CDR1 is SGHNT and CDR2 YYREEE (reference sequence). The V end was cut by 2 bases, the J end by 2 bases, with 10 bases between. The CDR3 is 14 amino acids.

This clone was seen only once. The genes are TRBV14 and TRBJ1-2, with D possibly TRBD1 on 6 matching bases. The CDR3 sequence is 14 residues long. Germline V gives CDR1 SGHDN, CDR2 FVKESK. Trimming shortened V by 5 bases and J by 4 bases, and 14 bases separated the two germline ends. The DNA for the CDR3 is TGTGCCAGCAGCGCCTCGAGAGGGGGCTATGGCTACACCTTC. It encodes CASSASRGGYGYTF.

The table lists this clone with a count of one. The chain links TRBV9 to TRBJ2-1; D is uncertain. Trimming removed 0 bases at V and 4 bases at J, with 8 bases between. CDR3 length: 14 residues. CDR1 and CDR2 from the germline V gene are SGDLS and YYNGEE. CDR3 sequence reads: CASSVGTGYNEQFF. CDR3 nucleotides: TGTGCCAGCAGCGTAGGGACCGGTTACAATGAGCAGTTCTTC.

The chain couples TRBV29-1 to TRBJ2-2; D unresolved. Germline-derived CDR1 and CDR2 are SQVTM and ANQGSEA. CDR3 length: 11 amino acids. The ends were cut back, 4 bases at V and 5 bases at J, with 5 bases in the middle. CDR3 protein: CSVGGTGELFF. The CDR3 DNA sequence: TGCAGCGTTGGAGGTACCGGGGAGCTGTTTTTT.

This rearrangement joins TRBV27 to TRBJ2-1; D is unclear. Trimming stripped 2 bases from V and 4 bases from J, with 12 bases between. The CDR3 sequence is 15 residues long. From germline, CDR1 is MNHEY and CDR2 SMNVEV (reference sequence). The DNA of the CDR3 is TGTGCCAGCAGTTTACCGACATCGGCGTACAATGAGCAGTTCTTC. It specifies CASSLPTSAYNEQFF.

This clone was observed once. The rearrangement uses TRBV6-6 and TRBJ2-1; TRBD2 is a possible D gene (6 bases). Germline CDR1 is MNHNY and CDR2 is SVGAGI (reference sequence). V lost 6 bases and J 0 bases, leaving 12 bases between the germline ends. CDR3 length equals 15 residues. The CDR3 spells CASSLGDFSYNEQFF. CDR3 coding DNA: TGTGCCAGCAGCCTGGGGGACTTCTCCTACAATGAGCAGTTCTTC.

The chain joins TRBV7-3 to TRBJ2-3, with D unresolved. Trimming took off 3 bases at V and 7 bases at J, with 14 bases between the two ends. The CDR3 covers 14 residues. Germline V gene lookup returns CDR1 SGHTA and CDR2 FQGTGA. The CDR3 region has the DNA TGTGCCAGCAGCTTTGCGGATCGGGCCCATACGCAGTATTTT. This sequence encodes CASSFADRAHTQYF.

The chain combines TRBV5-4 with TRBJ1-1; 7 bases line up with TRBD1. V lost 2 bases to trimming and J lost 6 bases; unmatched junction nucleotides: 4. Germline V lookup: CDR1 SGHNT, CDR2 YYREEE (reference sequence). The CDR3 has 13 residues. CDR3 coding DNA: TGTGCCAGCAGCTTAACAGGGGCTGCTGAAGCTTTCTTT. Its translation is CASSLTGAAEAFF.